These 23 T cell receptor beta chains originate from one sample sequenced in a study of cytomegalovirus exposure and HLA in healthy donors. The PCR contained 60 Vbeta and 13 Jbeta primers. TCRdb keeps only in-frame clones here, not all; method: immunoSEQ multiplex PCR. The sample includes 200,000 to 250,000 clones, approximately 81% of them seen just once. The specimen sequenced was PBMCs. Receptors originate from a woman in her sixties in good health and CMV-seropositive.

V gene TRBV6-1 combines with J gene TRBJ2-3; TRBD1 matches at 9 bases. Germline V gene data show CDR1 as MNHNS and CDR2 as SASEGT. The ends lost 1 base at V and 6 bases at J; junction bases unmatched: 8. This CDR3 is 16 amino acids long. This CDR3 is CASSEVGGQGWDTQYF. CDR3 nucleotides: TGTGCCAGCAGTGAAGTGGGGGGACAGGGATGGGATACGCAGTATTTT.

This chain joins TRBV5-1 and TRBJ2-5; 10 bases match TRBD1. The J call may be wrong; the DNA end is better matched by TRBJ2-7. Germline CDR1 reads SGHRS; CDR2 reads YFSETQ. The CDR3 has 13 amino acids. CDR3 sequence: CASSPDRGDEQYF. For the CDR3, the DNA is TGCGCCAGCAGTCCGGACAGGGGGGACGAGCAGTACTTC.

The chain uses TRBV19 and TRBJ1-1; possibly TRBD1 for D (6 bases). Germline V gives CDR1 LNHDA, CDR2 SQIVND (reference sequence). The length of the CDR3 is 15 residues. Deletions cut 3 bases from V and 4 bases from J, with 15 bases between. Written as DNA, the CDR3 is TGTGCCAGTAGTATCCCTCCCGACAGGCCCACTGAAGCTTTCTTT. Its translation is CASSIPPDRPTEAFF. The whole variable domain, remainder taken from reference TRBV19 and TRBJ1-1, is DGGITQSPKYLFRKEGQNVTLSCEQNLNHDAMYWYRQDPGQGLRLIYYSQIVNDFQKGDIAEGYSVSREKKESFPLTVTSAQKNPTAFYLCASSIPPDRPTEAFFGQGTRLTVV.

The chain has TRBV5-1 and TRBJ2-1, with 8 bases lining up with TRBD2. This CDR3 comprises 15 residues. CDR1 is SGHRS, CDR2 YFSETQ, per germline. With 4 bases clipped from V and 7 bases from J, the junction kept 10 bases outside the gene matches. The DNA of the CDR3 is TGCGCCAGCAGCCCTGGAGCGGGAGCGAGTAATGAGCAGTTCTTC. This encodes CASSPGAGASNEQFF.

This chain joins TRBV5-1 and TRBJ2-1; 15 bases are a match to TRBD2. This CDR3 spans 17 amino acids. Trimming took 4 bases from V and 7 from J; bases not matched to a gene: 9. CDR1 and CDR2 (germline): SGHRS, YFSETQ. CDR3 nucleotide sequence: TGCGCCAGCAGCCTTGGACTAGCGGGAGGGCCGAGAAATGAGCAGTTCTTC. Its protein is CASSLGLAGGPRNEQFF.

This CDR3 reads CASSQTGINSNQPQHF. CDR3 DNA sequence: TGCGCCAGCAGCCAAACCGGGATAAATAGCAATCAGCCCCAGCATTTT. The chain is built from TRBV4-1 and TRBJ1-5; D unclear. There are 16 residues in the CDR3. V lost 2 bases to trimming and J lost 0 bases, with 11 bases between them. Germline lookup yields CDR1 MGHRA and CDR2 YSYEKL.

CDR3 sequence reads: CASSYSSGSPYEQYF. In DNA, the CDR3 is TGTGCCAGCAGTTACTCCAGCGGGAGTCCCTACGAGCAGTACTTC. The chain couples TRBV6-6 to TRBJ2-7; 8 positions agree with TRBD2. Germline assignment: CDR1 MNHNY and CDR2 SVGAGI (reference sequence). With 0 bases clipped from V and 2 bases from J, the junction kept 3 bases outside the gene matches. The CDR3 sequence is 15 residues long.

The chain links TRBV7-9 to TRBJ2-3, with D possibly being TRBD1 (6 bases). V was cut by 4 bases and J by 0 bases, with 11 bases left in between. In germline, CDR1 is SEHNR, CDR2 FQNEAQ (reference sequence). The CDR3 is 15 amino acids. The CDR3 coding sequence is TGTGCCAGCAGCTACCCGGGACACAGCACAGATACGCAGTATTTT. It is translated as CASSYPGHSTDTQYF.

This clone was observed a few times. This chain uses TRBV6-1 with TRBJ2-7, with TRBD1 matching 9 bases. This CDR3 contains 15 residues. J lost 3 bases, V lost 6 bases, and 9 bases had no gene match. Germline assignment: CDR1 MNHNS and CDR2 SASEGT. CDR3 loop: CASSGQGRAIYEQYF. As DNA, the CDR3 is TGTGCCAGCAGCGGACAGGGGCGGGCAATCTACGAGCAGTACTTC.

V and J are TRBV11-1 and TRBJ2-1; the D is unclear. V shed 3 bases and J shed 3 bases, with 9 bases lying between them. The CDR3 is 14 amino acids. Germline V gene lookup returns CDR1 SGHAT and CDR2 FQDESV (reference sequence). Here the CDR3 reads CASSLAEGYNEQFF. CDR3 in DNA: TGTGCCAGCAGCTTGGCGGAAGGCTACAATGAGCAGTTCTTC.

The genes are TRBV18 and TRBJ2-7, with TRBD2 matching over 7 bases. The germline V gene encodes CDR1 KGHSH and CDR2 LQKENI. V dropped 2 bases and J dropped 7; count of bases not matched to a gene: 8. The CDR3 spans 14 residues. DNA for the CDR3: TGTGCCAGCTCACCAGGGATAGCGGGCAAGGAGCAGTACTTC. This codes for CASSPGIAGKEQYF.

This clone came up a few times. V is TRBV15 and J is TRBJ2-1; 7 positions match TRBD2. Losses at the gene ends were 3 bases for V and 7 bases for J; bases not matched to a gene: 9. This CDR3 contains 15 residues. Germline CDR1 LNHNV, CDR2 YYDKDF (reference sequence). CDR3 nucleotide sequence: TGTGCCACCAGCAGGGACAATAGCGGGTCGAATGAGCAGTTCTTC. Translation gives CATSRDNSGSNEQFF.

This clone has a handful of counts. The rearrangement uses TRBV7-3 and TRBJ2-3, with D perhaps matching TRBD2 (6 bases). Germline CDR1 is SGHTA and CDR2 is FQGTGA. The CDR3 consists of 15 residues. Trimming pared 3 bases from V and 0 bases from J, leaving 10 bases between. CDR3 loop: CASSFSSGSTDTQYF. The CDR3 bases are TGTGCCAGCAGCTTCAGTAGCGGTAGCACAGATACGCAGTATTTT.

This chain links TRBV6-6 with TRBJ1-2; D perhaps matches TRBD1 (6 bases). The germline gives CDR1 MNHNY, CDR2 SVGAGI (reference sequence). Trimming cost V 7 bases and J 4 bases, with 13 bases left between them. The length of the CDR3 is 13 residues. The CDR3 loop is CASTIGQSYGYTF. CDR3 nucleotides: TGTGCCAGCACAATCGGACAGTCCTATGGCTACACCTTC.

As regards this clone: Its ends do not fully match the called genes, so a read error is possible. The V and J genes are TRBV5-6 and TRBJ1-3; D not certain. CDR1 and CDR2 (germline): SGHDT, YYEEEE. This CDR3 is 14 amino acids long. The CDR3: CASSLDFSGDTIYF. In DNA, the CDR3 is TGTGCCAGCAGCTTGGATTTCTCTGGAGACACCATATATTTT.

The chain links TRBV21-1 to TRBJ2-1; the listed D gene, TRBD2, was not tested against the DNA. TRBV21-1 is shown as a pseudogene. This CDR3 has 20 amino acids. The CDR3 sequence: CATLGPGASGLGSSYNEQFF. In DNA form, the CDR3 reads TGTGCCACCCTAGGGCCCGGGGCTAGCGGGCTCGGGAGCTCCTACAATGAGCAGTTCTTC.

The CDR3 coding sequence is TGTGCCAGTAACCCCGAGTCCCGGGACTCATCGTGGGGATCCGACGAGCAGTACTTC. Encoded protein: CASNPESRDSSWGSDEQYF. The chain carries TRBV19 and TRBJ2-7, with D possibly being TRBD2 (6 bases). This CDR3 contains 19 residues. V lost 7 bases and J lost 5, with 33 bases in between. Germline CDR1 LNHDA, CDR2 SQIVND (reference sequence).

This clone appeared a single time. The chain combines TRBV7-9 with TRBJ2-1; 11 bases map to TRBD2. Trimming took 5 bases from V and 2 from J; bases not matched to a gene: 2. This CDR3 contains 15 residues. Germline V gene data show CDR1 as SEHNR and CDR2 as FQNEAQ (reference sequence). The CDR3 here is CASSTSGRAYNEQFF. The CDR3 nucleotides read TGTGCCAGCAGCACTAGCGGGAGAGCCTACAATGAGCAGTTCTTC.

The chain combines TRBV9 with TRBJ2-5; TRBD1 aligns across 7 bases. The J call may be faulty, since TRBJ2-7 better matches the DNA end. This CDR3 has 15 amino acids. Germline CDR1 and CDR2: SGDLS and YYNGEE. The CDR3, as DNA: TGTGCCAGCAGCATTGCTGGGACAGAAGCCTACGAGCAGTACTTC. It codes for CASSIAGTEAYEQYF.

The CDR3 nucleotides read TGTGCCAGCAGCGCTCCCGGGACAGGACACAATGAGCAGTTCTTC. It yields the protein CASSAPGTGHNEQFF. The chain joins TRBV7-6 to TRBJ2-1; TRBD1 matches 8 bases. The ends lost 5 bases at V and 5 bases at J; junction bases unmatched: 8. This CDR3 spans 15 amino acids. Germline CDR1 reads SGHVS; CDR2 reads FNYEAQ.

The chain combines TRBV11-1 with TRBJ1-1; D remains unclear. The CDR3 runs 14 residues. The germline V gene has CDR1 SGHAT and CDR2 FQDESV (reference sequence). V was trimmed by 5 bases and J by 5 bases, leaving 15 bases between them. CDR3 loop: CASSGQTGWTEAFF. CDR3 bases: TGTGCCAGCAGCGGCCAGACGGGTTGGACTGAAGCTTTCTTT.

The chain joins TRBV18 to TRBJ1-4; 8 bases fit TRBD1. V lost 0 bases and J lost 5; bases outside the gene matches: 5. The CDR3 totals 16 residues. Germline CDR1 reads KGHSH; CDR2 reads LQKENI. The CDR3 region is CASSPPDRGRNEKLFF. CDR3 nucleotides: TGTGCCAGCTCACCACCTGACAGGGGCCGGAATGAAAAACTGTTTTTT.

J is TRBJ2-1 and V is TRBV7-8, with 10 bases aligning to TRBD2. This CDR3 region has 16 residues. V was pared by 1 base and J by 4 bases, with 4 bases of the junction left unmatched. From germline, CDR1 is SGHVS and CDR2 FQNEAQ. The CDR3 region is CASSLVGTSAYNEQFF. As DNA, the CDR3 is TGTGCCAGCAGCTTAGTCGGGACTAGCGCATACAATGAGCAGTTCTTC.